This TCR beta chain was observed in a study of response to subunit inactivated influenza vaccine. Findings and caveats of the study: Authors suggested each seasonal influenza vaccination recruits few new T cells.

This clonotype was seen a handful of times. Antigen: not known. TCRdb reanalysed the RT-PCR reads using MiXCR and keeps one entry per CDR3 protein. This sample has around 710,000 distinct CDR3 sequences, with about 15% found just once. Germline trimming cut 6 bases from V and 0 bases from J; bases unmatched to any gene: 5. The germline V gene has CDR1 DFQATT and CDR2 SNEGSKA (reference sequence). The CDR3 extends over 14 amino acids. V usage is TRBV20-1 and J usage is TRBJ2-7; 10 bases line up with TRBD2. The sequences come from PBMCs from blood, collected around 14 days before vaccination. This sequence originates from a man aged 45-65 years who received an inactivated influenza vaccine. The CDR3 loop is CSATPSGSSYEQYF. Here the CDR3 DNA reads TGCAGTGCCACTCCTAGCGGGAGCTCCTACGAGCAGTACTTC.